One sample yielded the 10 T cell receptor beta chains listed below, sequenced in a study of T cells in Graves' hyperthyroidism and ophthalmopathy. Authors of the study amplified TCR beta CDR3 regions from RNA transcripts. First-round RT-PCR of the TCR CDR3 relied on the HTBI primer set. TCRdb ran MiXCR on the multiplex PCR reads and lists one entry per CDR3 protein. The table has some 620,000 distinct CDR3 sequences, around 16% seen once. Sequenced material: blood. The receptors were sampled from a woman aged 25 to 39 with Graves' hyperthyroidism.

The gene calls are TRBV6-1 and TRBJ2-7; D is ambiguous. The germline gives CDR1 MNHNS, CDR2 SASEGT. This CDR3 is 14 amino acids long. V lost 5 bases and J 1 base, leaving 12 bases between the germline ends. DNA of the CDR3: TGTGCCAGCAGTTTGATAGGCCCTTCCTACGAGCAGTACTTC. Protein product: CASSLIGPSYEQYF.

In its sample, this clonotype was seen a few times. V and J are TRBV14 and TRBJ2-7, with 8 positions matching TRBD1. Trimming at V came to 3 bases and at J to 1 base, leaving 8 bases not matched to a gene. The CDR3 runs to 16 residues. CDR1 SGHDN and CDR2 FVKESK come from the germline V gene. CDR3 sequence (DNA): TGTGCCAGCAGCCACCACCGGGACAGGATTTCCTACGAGCAGTACTTC. Its translation: CASSHHRDRISYEQYF.

This clonotype occurred a few times. The V call is TRBV4-1, the J call TRBJ2-1; D assignment may be TRBD1 or TRBD2 (5 bases each). Between the trimmed V and J ends, which lost 3 bases and 13 bases, there was a span of 10 bases. This CDR3 contains 11 residues. Germline loops: CDR1 MGHRA, CDR2 YSYEKL. In DNA, the CDR3 is TGCGCCAGCAGCCAGGGACCGCCTCAGTTCTTC. It codes for CASSQGPPQFF.

This clonotype was detected only a few times. The genes are TRBV20-1 and TRBJ1-4; D may be TRBD1 (5 bases). V shed 0 bases and J shed 8 bases, with 16 bases lying between them. CDR1 and CDR2 from the germline V gene are DFQATT and SNEGSKA (reference sequence). CDR3 size: 15 residues. For the CDR3, the DNA is TGCAGTGCTAGAGATCATAGGGGAGTCAACGAAAAACTGTTTTTT. The encoded protein is CSARDHRGVNEKLFF.

Of note for this clonotype: Being one base from a much bigger clone, this may be a read error. The genes are TRBV28 and TRBJ2-2, with a tentative D call TRBD1 (6 bases). The CDR3 has 13 residues. Germline V CDR1 and CDR2: MDHEN, SYDVKM. Trimming left V 1 base short and J 12 bases short, with 12 bases between. CDR3 protein: CASSLSLRGKLFF. CDR3 sequence (DNA): TGTGCCAGCAGTTTATCTTTAAGGGGGAAGCTGTTTTTT.

The CDR3 loop is CSARLRGATNEKLFF. The CDR3 coding sequence is TGCAGTGCTAGGCTGAGGGGTGCAACTAATGAAAAACTGTTTTTT. J is TRBJ1-4 and V is TRBV20-1; a weak D match, TRBD1 (5 bases). The V gene lost 3 bases and the J gene lost 0 bases, with 11 bases spanning the gap. The CDR3 sequence is 15 residues long. Per germline, CDR1 DFQATT and CDR2 SNEGSKA (reference sequence).

This clonotype was seen many times. This chain uses TRBV6-2 or TRBV6-3 with TRBJ2-3; D may be TRBD1 (5 bases). This CDR3 has 14 amino acids. V gave up 0 bases and J gave up 9 bases, with 13 bases separating them. CDR1 is MNHEY and CDR2 is SVGEGT in the germline V gene. The CDR3 here is CASSYSRTRTTQYF. CDR3 sequence (DNA): TGTGCCAGCAGTTACTCGAGGACGCGGACAACGCAGTATTTT.

This clonotype was detected only a few times. The chain couples TRBV29-1 to TRBJ2-5, with 7 bases that match TRBD1. V trimming: 7 bases; J trimming: 4 bases; junction bases outside the gene matches: 15. Germline loops: CDR1 SQVTM, CDR2 ANQGSEA. The CDR3 consists of 15 residues. The CDR3 protein is CSAPSGTAVGETQYF. DNA for the CDR3: TGCAGCGCCCCTTCCGGGACAGCTGTAGGAGAGACCCAGTACTTC.

This clonotype was counted once. A much more abundant neighbour one base away suggests this may be a read error. This chain joins TRBV6-1 and TRBJ2-1; 11 nucleotides agree with TRBD2. Germline-derived CDR1 and CDR2 are MNHNS and SASEGT. This CDR3 is 16 amino acids long. The CDR3 region has the DNA TGTGCCGGCAGTGCCCAAACTAGCGGGAGTGGGAATGAGCAGTTCTTC. Translating gives CAGSAQTSGSGNEQFF.

The rearrangement uses TRBV24-1 and TRBJ1-4; D unclear. CDR1 is KGHDR and CDR2 is SFDVKD in the germline V gene. The length of the CDR3 is 14 residues. V gave up 5 bases and J gave up 3 bases, with 9 bases separating them. The DNA for the CDR3 is TGTGCCACCAGTGTATCACCGTCTAATGAAAAACTGTTTTTT. Amino acids: CATSVSPSNEKLFF.